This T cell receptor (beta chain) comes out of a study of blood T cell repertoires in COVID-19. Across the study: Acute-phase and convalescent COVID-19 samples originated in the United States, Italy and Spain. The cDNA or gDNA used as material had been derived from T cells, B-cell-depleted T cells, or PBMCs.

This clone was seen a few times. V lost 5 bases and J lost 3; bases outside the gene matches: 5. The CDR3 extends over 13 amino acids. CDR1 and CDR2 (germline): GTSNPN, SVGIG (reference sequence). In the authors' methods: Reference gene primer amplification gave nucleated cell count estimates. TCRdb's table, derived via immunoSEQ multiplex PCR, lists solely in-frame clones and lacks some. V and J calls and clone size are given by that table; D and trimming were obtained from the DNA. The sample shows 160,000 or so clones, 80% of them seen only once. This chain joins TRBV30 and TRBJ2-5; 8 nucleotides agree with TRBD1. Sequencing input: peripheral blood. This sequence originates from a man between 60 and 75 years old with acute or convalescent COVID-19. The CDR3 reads CAWGLQGEETQYF. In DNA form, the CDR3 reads TGTGCCTGGGGCTTACAGGGGGAAGAGACCCAGTACTTC.